The present TCR beta chain was sequenced within a study of T cells expressing NK-cell markers. Whole-study context: Each TCR beta repertoire originated in sorted T cells that were CD3+CD56+NKG2C+, CD3+CD56+NKG2C- or CD3+CD56-NKG2C+. Study-level findings and limits: The CD3+CD56-NKG2C+ fraction was also led by these clonotypes in a handful of donors. Several of the donors carried dominant NKG2C+ clonotypes that took up roughly 1.0-8% of their CD8+ T cells.

TCRdb reprocessed the 5' RACE reads, with one entry per CDR3 protein and no DNA. The data include about 260,000 distinct CDR3 sequences; the top ten clones carry around 0.37%. On this clonotype itself: Its specificity is not known.

The CDR3 totals 14 residues. CDR1 and CDR2 (germline): SGHNT, YYREEE (reference sequence). The receptor was derived from a man younger than 35 in good health. The specimen sequenced was blood T cells: a sorted CD56 or NKG2C T cell subset, CD4+ or CD8+ T cells, or bulk PBMC T cells (not recorded which). The genes are TRBV5-4 and TRBJ1-6; TCRdb proposes TRBD1, but this gene call is untestable without DNA. CDR3 loop: CASSKQDDNSPLHF.